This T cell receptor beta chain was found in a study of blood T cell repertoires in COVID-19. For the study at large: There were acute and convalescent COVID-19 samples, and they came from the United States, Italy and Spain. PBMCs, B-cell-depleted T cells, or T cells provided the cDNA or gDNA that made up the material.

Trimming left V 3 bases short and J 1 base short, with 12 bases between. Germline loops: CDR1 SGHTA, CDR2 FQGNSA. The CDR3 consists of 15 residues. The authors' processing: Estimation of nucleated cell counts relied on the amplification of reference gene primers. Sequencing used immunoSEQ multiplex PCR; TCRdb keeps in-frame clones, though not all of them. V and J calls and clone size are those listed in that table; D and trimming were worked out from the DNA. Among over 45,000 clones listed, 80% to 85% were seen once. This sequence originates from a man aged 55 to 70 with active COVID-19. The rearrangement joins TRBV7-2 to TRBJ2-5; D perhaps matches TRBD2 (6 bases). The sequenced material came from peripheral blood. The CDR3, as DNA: TGTGCCAGCAGCTTGGGCGGGAACTTCCAAGAGACCCAGTACTTC. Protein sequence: CASSLGGNFQETQYF.